This passage covers 10 T cell receptor beta chains from one sample sequenced in a study of T cell responses to AZD1222 COVID-19 vaccine. The repertoire was sequenced with immunoSEQ multiplex PCR; TCRdb's copy has only in-frame clones and lacks some. This table has 150,000 to 170,000 clones, more than 75% appearing once. The specimen comprised peripheral blood, sampled on day 0 of AZD1222 vaccination. The receptors come from an adult in good health.

The gene calls are TRBV6-5 and TRBJ1-1; 7 bases are shared with TRBD1. The CDR3 consists of 14 residues. Germline-derived CDR1 and CDR2 are MNHEY and SVGAGI. With V trimmed by 8 bases and J by 3 bases, 9 bases remained unmatched. CDR3 loop: CASRGQSGYTEAFF. CDR3 DNA sequence: TGTGCCAGCCGGGGACAGTCGGGCTACACTGAAGCTTTCTTT.

Worth noting for this clone: A junction boundary mismatches the germline segment, possibly from a read error. This rearrangement joins TRBV6-1 to TRBJ2-1; the match to TRBD1 covers 10 bases. The CDR3 covers 14 residues. Germline values: CDR1 MNHNS, CDR2 SASEGT. CDR3 DNA sequence: TGTGCCAGCAGTACGGGACAGGGGTTAACCTACCGAATCTTC. Amino acids: CASSTGQGLTYRIF.

V usage is TRBV12-5 and J usage is TRBJ2-1; 7 bases are a match to TRBD1. CDR1 is LGHNT, CDR2 FRNRAP, per germline. With V trimmed by 1 base and J by 1 base, 4 bases remained unmatched. The CDR3 is 16 residues long. The CDR3 DNA reads TGTGCTAGTGGTTTGGACGGCAGGGGGTCCTACAATGAGCAGTTCTTC. Protein: CASGLDGRGSYNEQFF.

The rearrangement joins TRBV7-9 to TRBJ1-1, with a tentative D call TRBD1 (5 bases). Trimming pared 2 bases from V and 1 base from J, leaving 8 bases between. Per the germline V gene, CDR1 is SEHNR and CDR2 is FQNEAQ (reference sequence). The CDR3 is 14 residues long. The DNA of the CDR3 is TGTGCCAGCAGCTTAATTAGGGGGAACACTGAAGCTTTCTTT. This gives the protein CASSLIRGNTEAFF.

This rearrangement joins TRBV9 to TRBJ2-3; D possibly matches TRBD1 or TRBD2 (5 bases each). Trimming cost V 0 bases and J 1 base, with 12 bases left between them. From germline, CDR1 is SGDLS and CDR2 YYNGEE. The CDR3 extends over 16 amino acids. As DNA, the CDR3 is TGTGCCAGCAGCGTAGGAGGGGACCTCGGCACAGATACGCAGTATTTT. It specifies CASSVGGDLGTDTQYF.

V and J are TRBV3-1 (or the pseudogene TRBV3-2) and TRBJ1-2; no definite D call. This CDR3 contains 12 residues. Germline V gives CDR1 LGHDT, CDR2 YNNKEL (reference sequence). Trimming removed 1 base from V and 10 bases from J, with 10 bases in between. CDR3 sequence reads: CASSQVLRNYTF. CDR3 coding DNA: TGTGCCAGCAGCCAAGTTCTCAGAAACTACACCTTC.

For this clone: The germline gene is not matched at one end of the junction; a read error may be the cause. V and J are TRBV18 and TRBJ1-6; D gene uncertain. Germline-derived CDR1 and CDR2 are KGHSH and LQKENI. The CDR3 length is 13 residues. The CDR3 nucleotides read TGTGCCAGCTCACCAGGCGTTTTTTCTGGGATGCTCTTT. It codes for CASSPGVFSGMLF.

In regard to this clone: Other nucleotide sequences from this sample produce the same CDR3. J is TRBJ1-2 and V is TRBV15, with D hard to call. Trimming removed 1 base from V and 4 bases from J, with 4 bases in between. The CDR3 spans 12 residues. Germline assignment: CDR1 LNHNV and CDR2 YYDKDF (reference sequence). CDR3 loop: CATSRGGYGYTF. CDR3 nucleotides: TGTGCCACCAGCAGAGGGGGCTATGGCTACACCTTC.

The CDR3 here is CASSTTSGGAVETQYF. The CDR3 nucleotides are TGTGCCAGCAGCACGACTAGCGGGGGGGCAGTAGAGACCCAGTACTTC. The chain joins TRBV7-9 to TRBJ2-5; 14 bases fit TRBD2. This CDR3 contains 16 residues. The ends lost 5 bases at V and 4 bases at J; junction bases unmatched: 6. Germline CDR1 reads SEHNR; CDR2 reads FQNEAQ (reference sequence).

The chain joins TRBV7-3 to TRBJ2-2, with a tentative D call TRBD1 (6 bases). V was clipped by 6 bases and J by 3 bases, with 11 bases between them. The CDR3 is made up of 14 amino acids. The germline V gene has CDR1 SGHTA and CDR2 FQGTGA. DNA of the CDR3: TGTGCCAGCAGTTTGGGGGCATACACCGGGGAGCTGTTTTTT. Its protein is CASSLGAYTGELFF.